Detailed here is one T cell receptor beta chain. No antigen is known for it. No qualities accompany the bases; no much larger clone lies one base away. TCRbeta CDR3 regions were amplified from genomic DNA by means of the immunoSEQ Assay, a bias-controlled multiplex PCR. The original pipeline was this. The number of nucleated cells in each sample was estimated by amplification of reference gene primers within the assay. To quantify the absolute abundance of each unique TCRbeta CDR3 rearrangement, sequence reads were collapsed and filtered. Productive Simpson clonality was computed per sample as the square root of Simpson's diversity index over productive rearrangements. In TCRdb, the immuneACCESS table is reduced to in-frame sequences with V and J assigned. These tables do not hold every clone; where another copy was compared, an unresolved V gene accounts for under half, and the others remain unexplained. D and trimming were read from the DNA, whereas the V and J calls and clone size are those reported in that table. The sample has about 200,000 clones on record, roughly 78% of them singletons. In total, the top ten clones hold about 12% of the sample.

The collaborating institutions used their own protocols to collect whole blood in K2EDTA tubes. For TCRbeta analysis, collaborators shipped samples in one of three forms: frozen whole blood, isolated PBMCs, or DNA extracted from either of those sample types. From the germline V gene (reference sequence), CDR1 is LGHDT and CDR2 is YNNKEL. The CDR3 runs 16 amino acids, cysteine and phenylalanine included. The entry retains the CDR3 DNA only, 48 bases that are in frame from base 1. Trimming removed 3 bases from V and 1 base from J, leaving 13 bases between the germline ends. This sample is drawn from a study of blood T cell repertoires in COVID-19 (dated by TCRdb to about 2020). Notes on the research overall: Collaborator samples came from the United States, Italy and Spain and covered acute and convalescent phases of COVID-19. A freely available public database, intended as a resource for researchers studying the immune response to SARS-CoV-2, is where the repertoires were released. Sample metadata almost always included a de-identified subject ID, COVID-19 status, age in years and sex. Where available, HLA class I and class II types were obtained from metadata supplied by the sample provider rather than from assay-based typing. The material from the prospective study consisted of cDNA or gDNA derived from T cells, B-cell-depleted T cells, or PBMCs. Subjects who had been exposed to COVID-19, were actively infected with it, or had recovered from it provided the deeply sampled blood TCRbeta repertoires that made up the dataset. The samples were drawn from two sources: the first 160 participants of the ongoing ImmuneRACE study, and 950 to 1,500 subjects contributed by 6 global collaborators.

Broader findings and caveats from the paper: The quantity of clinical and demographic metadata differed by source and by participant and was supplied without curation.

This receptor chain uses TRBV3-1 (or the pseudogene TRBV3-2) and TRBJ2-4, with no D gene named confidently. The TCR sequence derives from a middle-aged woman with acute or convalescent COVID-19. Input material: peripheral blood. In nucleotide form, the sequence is TGTGCCAGCAGCCATTCACCTAACGGGGCCAAAAACATTCAGTACTTC. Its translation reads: CASSHSPNGAKNIQYF.